Listed here is a single TCR beta chain. The source of the sample is a study of OX40 agonist ivuxolimab in advanced cancers. Across the study: Patient treatment consisted of intravenous ivuxolimab administration every 2 weeks at 0.01 to 10 mg/kg.

Trimming cost V 5 bases and J 9 bases; bases outside gene matches: 7. CDR1 and CDR2 from the germline V gene are MDHEN and SYDVKM. The CDR3 is 15 residues long. Using immunoSEQ multiplex PCR, the repertoire was profiled, and TCRdb retains in-frame clones only, with some absent. The table shows around 72,000 clones, with more than 75% occurring only once. The chain is built from TRBV28 and TRBJ1-4, with 12 nucleotides matching TRBD1. This TCR was recovered from an adult with an advanced solid tumor such as melanoma, head and neck, liver or kidney cancer. The material sequenced was CD4+ or CD8+ T cells sorted from blood, taken in a trial of the OX40 agonist ivuxolimab. In DNA form, the CDR3 reads TGTGCCAGCAGTCTCAGGGACAGGGGGCGGAAAAAACTGTTTTTT. Protein sequence: CASSLRDRGRKKLFF.